The source of this T cell receptor beta chain is a study of blood T cell repertoires in COVID-19. Whole-study context: Donors in the United States, Italy and Spain gave samples during acute or convalescent COVID-19. In each case, the material was cDNA or gDNA derived from T cells, B-cell-depleted T cells, or PBMCs.

The germline CDR1 and CDR2 sequences are SGHDN and FVKESK. The CDR3 contains 13 residues. Trimming shortened V by 1 base and J by 8 bases, and 11 bases separated the two germline ends. This clone was counted a few times. One Seattle source followed patients from active infection through their disease course. Per the study methods: Counts of nucleated cells, estimated from reference gene primer amplification, were obtained. Profiled with immunoSEQ multiplex PCR; TCRdb holds only in-frame clones, not every one. That table furnishes V, J and clone size, whereas the DNA furnished D and trimming. The table has around 84,000 clones, around 80% seen once.

This clonotype was obtained from a man in his sixties with COVID-19, enrolled during active disease. Sequencing input: peripheral blood. V usage is TRBV14 and J usage is TRBJ1-2; a possible D gene is TRBD1 (5 bases). CDR3 in DNA: TGTGCCAGCAGCCAAGCAGGGTCGAGAGGCTACACCTTC. This codes for CASSQAGSRGYTF. Full variable domain (missing parts from reference TRBV14 and TRBJ1-2): EAGVTQFPSHSVIEKGQTVTLRCDPISGHDNLYWYRRVMGKEIKFLLHFVKESKQDESGMPNNRFLAERTGGTYSTLKVQPAELEDSGVYFCASSQAGSRGYTFGSGTRLTVV.